The 23 T cell receptor beta chains presented below share a single source sample, sequenced in a study of cytomegalovirus exposure and HLA in healthy donors. Sequencing used immunoSEQ multiplex PCR; TCRdb keeps in-frame clones, though not all of them. This table holds roughly 330,000 clones, 87% found once. Sequencing was performed on PBMCs. These TCRs come from a woman aged 25 to 39 in good health and CMV-seropositive.

Details on this clone: This same CDR3 is encoded by further DNA sequences in the sample. The J gene is TRBJ2-7, the V gene TRBV27; the D is unclear. This CDR3 has 13 amino acids. V lost 2 bases, J lost 1 base, and 6 bases lay in between. Germline V gene data show CDR1 as MNHEY and CDR2 as SMNVEV (reference sequence). The CDR3 DNA reads as TGTGCCAGCAGTTTAACGGGTTCCTACGAGCAGTACTTC. It yields the protein CASSLTGSYEQYF.

The rearrangement uses TRBV11-2 and TRBJ1-4; D remains ambiguous. The V end was cut by 8 bases, the J end by 0 bases, with 16 bases between. The germline V gene encodes CDR1 SGHAT and CDR2 FQNNGV. The CDR3 consists of 16 residues. The CDR3 reads CASSLRQKSTNEKLFF. CDR3 DNA: TGTGCCAGCTCTTTGCGGCAAAAGTCAACTAATGAAAAACTGTTTTTT.

The V call is TRBV6-5, the J call TRBJ2-7; the D is unclear. The V gene's germline CDR1 is MNHEY and CDR2 SVGAGI. The CDR3 totals 11 residues. Trimming cost V 4 bases and J 2 bases, with 3 bases left between them. Written as DNA, the CDR3 is TGTGCCAGCAGTTCTCCCTACGAGCAGTACTTC. This encodes CASSSPYEQYF.

V gene TRBV2 combines with J gene TRBJ2-1, with 11 bases fitting TRBD2. Germline CDR1 and CDR2: SNHLY and FYNNEI. This CDR3 spans 15 amino acids. The J segment lost 4 bases and the V segment lost 4 bases, leaving 3 bases of the junction unmatched. This chain's CDR3 is CASSGSGGGYNEQFF. DNA of the CDR3: TGTGCCAGCAGTGGTAGCGGGGGGGGGTACAATGAGCAGTTCTTC.

This clone was seen a single time. V gene TRBV5-1 combines with J gene TRBJ1-1, with no clear D. Trimming cost V 0 bases and J 0 bases, with 9 bases left between them. CDR1 SGHRS and CDR2 YFSETQ come from the germline V gene. This CDR3 has 15 amino acids. CDR3 in amino acids: CASSLVVNLNTEAFF. CDR3 nucleotide sequence: TGCGCCAGCAGCTTGGTAGTAAATCTGAACACTGAAGCTTTCTTT.

The chain joins TRBV30 to TRBJ1-4; D ambiguous. The CDR3 sequence is 13 residues long. Germline CDR1 is GTSNPN and CDR2 is SVGIG (reference sequence). V lost 8 bases and J 0 bases, leaving 10 bases between the germline ends. The DNA of the CDR3 is TGTGCCAGTCGTCGGGCAACTAATGAAAAACTGTTTTTT. Its translation is CASRRATNEKLFF.

The chain couples TRBV6-5 to TRBJ2-3; TRBD1 is a possible D gene (6 bases). CDR1 is MNHEY and CDR2 is SVGAGI in the germline V gene. V was clipped by 10 bases and J by 3 bases, with 17 bases between them. The CDR3 is made up of 14 amino acids. This chain's CDR3 is CAISRVGTTDTQYF. DNA of the CDR3: TGTGCCATCTCCCGGGTAGGGACAACAGATACGCAGTATTTT.

The gene calls are TRBV27 and TRBJ2-7; D may be TRBD1 (6 bases). The CDR3 runs to 13 residues. Germline CDR1 MNHEY, CDR2 SMNVEV (reference sequence). The germline V and J ends were trimmed by 4 bases and 4 bases, with 11 bases remaining between them. This CDR3 reads CASSWGRDYEQYF. CDR3 DNA sequence: TGTGCCAGCAGTTGGGGGCGCGATTACGAGCAGTACTTC.

The chain combines TRBV4-1 with TRBJ2-7; no firm D call. CDR1 and CDR2 from the germline V gene are MGHRA and YSYEKL. The V end was cut by 1 base, the J end by 11 bases, with 18 bases between. The CDR3 has 14 residues. CDR3 sequence (DNA): TGCGCCAGCAGCCAAGTCCTCGGAGCCGGCCGGGAGTACTTC. It codes for CASSQVLGAGREYF.

This clone was seen a few times. The V call is TRBV5-1, the J call TRBJ1-2; D may be TRBD1 (5 bases). Germline lookup yields CDR1 SGHRS and CDR2 YFSETQ. The V end was cut by 0 bases, the J end by 0 bases, with 15 bases between. CDR3 length equals 17 residues. CDR3 region: CASSLAALGGSNYGYTF. CDR3 nucleotide sequence: TGCGCCAGCAGCTTGGCCGCCCTCGGGGGGTCTAACTATGGCTACACCTTC.

V is TRBV2 and J is TRBJ2-5; perhaps TRBD1 as D (6 bases). Trimming removed 5 bases from V and 1 base from J, with 11 bases in between. This CDR3 has 14 amino acids. Germline V gene data show CDR1 as SNHLY and CDR2 as FYNNEI. The CDR3 region has the DNA TGTGCCAGCAGTCCGGACAGATTCCAAGAGACCCAGTACTTC. Its translation: CASSPDRFQETQYF.

The V call is TRBV6-6, the J call TRBJ2-7, with a possible D match to TRBD1 (5 bases). The CDR3 runs 15 residues. Germline CDR1 reads MNHNY; CDR2 reads SVGAGI (reference sequence). Trimming took 0 bases from V and 3 from J, leaving 12 bases between them. The CDR3 reads CASSYSMGPDYEQYF. Written as DNA, the CDR3 is TGTGCCAGCAGTTACTCGATGGGGCCCGACTACGAGCAGTACTTC.

The chain links TRBV7-3 to TRBJ1-5; D is ambiguous. CDR3 length equals 13 residues. Germline CDR1 reads SGHTA; CDR2 reads FQGTGA. V gave up 4 bases and J gave up 0 bases, with 4 bases separating them. CDR3 coding DNA: TGTGCCAGCAGCTGGGGTAGCAATCAGCCCCAGCATTTT. Translating it yields CASSWGSNQPQHF.

J is TRBJ1-1 and V is TRBV6-4; perhaps TRBD1 as D (6 bases). V lost 4 bases and J lost 10, with 13 bases in between. The CDR3 is 12 amino acids. Germline-derived CDR1 and CDR2 are MRHNA and SNTAGT. In DNA form, the CDR3 reads TGTGCCAGCAGTGGTACGCAGGGGATAGCTTTCTTT. Protein sequence: CASSGTQGIAFF.

The chain links TRBV7-8 to TRBJ2-7, with 9 bases identical to TRBD2. Germline loops: CDR1 SGHVS, CDR2 FQNEAQ. Trimming removed 5 bases from V and 1 base from J; junction bases left unmatched: 12. This CDR3 is built from 17 residues. The CDR3 sequence: CASSAPPLAGVSYEQYF. The CDR3 DNA sequence: TGTGCCAGCAGCGCACCCCCACTAGCGGGTGTGTCCTACGAGCAGTACTTC. The full variable domain, rest sourced from reference TRBV7-8 and TRBJ2-7, is GAGVSQSPRYKVAKRGQDVALRCDPISGHVSLFWYQQALGQGPEFLTYFQNEAQLDKSGLPSDRFFAERPEGSVSTLKIQRTQQEDSAVYLCASSAPPLAGVSYEQYFGPGTRLTVT.

The V and J genes are TRBV9 and TRBJ2-3; D may match TRBD1 or TRBD2 (5 bases each). This CDR3 has 15 residues. Germline-derived CDR1 and CDR2 are SGDLS and YYNGEE. With 0 bases removed from V and 4 bases from J, the gap between germline ends came to 12 bases. In DNA form, the CDR3 reads TGTGCCAGCAGCGTAGAGGGGACCCCCGCAGATACGCAGTATTTT. It specifies CASSVEGTPADTQYF. Drawing the rest from reference TRBV9 and TRBJ2-3, the complete variable domain is DSGVTQTPKHLITATGQRVTLRCSPRSGDLSVYWYQQSLDQGLQFLIQYYNGEERAKGNILERFSAQQFPDLHSELNLSSLELGDSALYFCASSVEGTPADTQYFGPGTRLTVL.

This chain joins TRBV11-1 and TRBJ2-6, with D uncertain. Trimming left V 1 base short and J 4 bases short, with 14 bases between. This CDR3 region has 17 residues. Germline assignment: CDR1 SGHAT and CDR2 FQDESV (reference sequence). CDR3 DNA: TGTGCCAGCAGCTTAGGTAGCAGTCCCGTAGGGGCCAACGTCCTGACTTTC. Protein product: CASSLGSSPVGANVLTF.

This clone appeared once. The rearrangement uses TRBV5-4 and TRBJ2-7; tentative D call: TRBD2 (5 bases). CDR1 is SGHNT, CDR2 YYREEE, per germline (reference sequence). Trimming took 0 bases from V and 2 from J, leaving 9 bases between them. The CDR3 contains 14 residues. CDR3 residues: CASSLGTETYEQYF. CDR3 nucleotides: TGTGCCAGCAGCTTGGGGACTGAGACCTACGAGCAGTACTTC.

This chain joins TRBV6-4 and TRBJ2-6; D gene unclear. The length of the CDR3 is 13 residues. Deletions cut 0 bases from V and 4 bases from J, with 1 base between. CDR1 and CDR2 from the germline V gene are MRHNA and SNTAGT. In DNA form, the CDR3 reads TGTGCCAGCAGTGACTCCGGGGCCAACGTCCTGACTTTC. Translated: CASSDSGANVLTF.

The chain carries TRBV25-1 and TRBJ2-5; TRBD1 matches 7 bases. J lost 1 base, V lost 4 bases, and 6 bases had no gene match. Germline assignment: CDR1 MGHDK and CDR2 SYGVNS. The CDR3 totals 15 residues. The CDR3 loop reads CASSGGTVLQETQYF. DNA for the CDR3: TGTGCCAGCAGTGGTGGGACAGTTCTCCAAGAGACCCAGTACTTC.

In its sample, this clone was seen once. The chain couples TRBV19 to TRBJ1-2; TRBD1 is a possible D gene (5 bases). The CDR3 is 12 residues long. Germline V gene data show CDR1 as LNHDA and CDR2 as SQIVND (reference sequence). V dropped 8 bases and J dropped 4 bases, with 11 bases sitting between them. CDR3 coding DNA: TGTGCCAGTGAAGGGGAATCCTATGGCTACACCTTC. Encoded protein: CASEGESYGYTF.

The chain employs TRBV19 and TRBJ2-3; 8 bases map to TRBD2. The CDR3 runs to 12 residues. Germline CDR1 reads LNHDA; CDR2 reads SQIVND (reference sequence). J was trimmed by 2 bases and V by 8 bases; bases with no gene match: 0. CDR3 loop: CASGLATDTQYF. CDR3 coding DNA: TGTGCCAGTGGACTAGCCACAGATACGCAGTATTTT.

This clone has a handful of counts. The chain employs TRBV27 and TRBJ2-2, with D unclear. The CDR3 contains 17 residues. The V and J ends lost 5 bases and 1 base respectively, with 17 bases between them. Germline values: CDR1 MNHEY, CDR2 SMNVEV (reference sequence). CDR3 region: CASSPRARFGNTGELFF. CDR3 nucleotides: TGTGCCAGCAGTCCCCGGGCTAGGTTTGGGAACACCGGGGAGCTGTTTTTT.